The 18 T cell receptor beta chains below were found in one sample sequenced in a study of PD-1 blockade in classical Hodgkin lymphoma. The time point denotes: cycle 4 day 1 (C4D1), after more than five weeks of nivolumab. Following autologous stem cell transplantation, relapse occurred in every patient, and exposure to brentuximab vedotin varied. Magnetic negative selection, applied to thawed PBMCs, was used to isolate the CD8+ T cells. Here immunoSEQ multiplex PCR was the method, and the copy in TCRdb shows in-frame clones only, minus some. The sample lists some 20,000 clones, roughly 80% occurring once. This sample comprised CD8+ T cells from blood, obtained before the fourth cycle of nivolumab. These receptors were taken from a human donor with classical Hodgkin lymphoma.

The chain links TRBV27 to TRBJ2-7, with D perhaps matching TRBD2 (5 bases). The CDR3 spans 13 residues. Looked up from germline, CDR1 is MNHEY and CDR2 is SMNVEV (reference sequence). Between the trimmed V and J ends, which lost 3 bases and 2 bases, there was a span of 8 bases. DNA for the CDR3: TGTGCCAGCAGTTTTCGGGGTCCCTACGAGCAGTACTTC. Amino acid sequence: CASSFRGPYEQYF.

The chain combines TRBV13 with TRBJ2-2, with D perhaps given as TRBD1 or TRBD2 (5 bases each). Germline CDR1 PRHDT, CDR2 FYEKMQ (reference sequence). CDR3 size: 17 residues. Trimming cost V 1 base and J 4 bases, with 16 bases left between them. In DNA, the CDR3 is TGTGCCAGCAGCTTAGCGTCGGGGCCCAAGGGCACCGGGGAGCTGTTTTTT. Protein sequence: CASSLASGPKGTGELFF.

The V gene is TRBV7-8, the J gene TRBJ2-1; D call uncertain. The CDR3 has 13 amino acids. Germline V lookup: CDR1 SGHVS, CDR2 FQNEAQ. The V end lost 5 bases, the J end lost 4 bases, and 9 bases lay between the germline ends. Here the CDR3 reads CASSPITYNEQFF. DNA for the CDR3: TGTGCCAGCAGCCCCATCACATACAATGAGCAGTTCTTC.

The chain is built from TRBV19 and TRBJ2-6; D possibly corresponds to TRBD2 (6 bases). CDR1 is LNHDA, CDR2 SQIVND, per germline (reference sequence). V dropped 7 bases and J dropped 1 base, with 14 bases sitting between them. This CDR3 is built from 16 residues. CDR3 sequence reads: CASTPGDGSGANVLTF. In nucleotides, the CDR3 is TGTGCCAGTACCCCGGGGGACGGGTCTGGGGCCAACGTCCTGACTTTC.

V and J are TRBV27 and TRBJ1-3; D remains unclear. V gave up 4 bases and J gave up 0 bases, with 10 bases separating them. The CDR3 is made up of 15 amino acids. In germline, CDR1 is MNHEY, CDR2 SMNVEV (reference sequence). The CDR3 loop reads CASSSHPSSGNTIYF. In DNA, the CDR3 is TGTGCCAGCAGTTCCCACCCTAGCTCTGGAAACACCATATATTTT.

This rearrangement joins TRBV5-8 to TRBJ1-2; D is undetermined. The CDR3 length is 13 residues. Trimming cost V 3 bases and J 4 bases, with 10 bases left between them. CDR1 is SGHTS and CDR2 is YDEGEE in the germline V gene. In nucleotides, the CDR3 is TGTGCCAGCAGCTATGGCAGCTTCTATGGCTACACCTTC. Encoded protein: CASSYGSFYGYTF.

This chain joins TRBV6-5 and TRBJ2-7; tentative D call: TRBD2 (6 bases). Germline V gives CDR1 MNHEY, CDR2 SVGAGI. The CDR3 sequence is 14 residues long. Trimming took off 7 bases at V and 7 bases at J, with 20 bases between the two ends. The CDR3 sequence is CASTPGTLVREQYF. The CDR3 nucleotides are TGTGCCAGCACCCCCGGGACTCTGGTGAGGGAGCAGTACTTC.

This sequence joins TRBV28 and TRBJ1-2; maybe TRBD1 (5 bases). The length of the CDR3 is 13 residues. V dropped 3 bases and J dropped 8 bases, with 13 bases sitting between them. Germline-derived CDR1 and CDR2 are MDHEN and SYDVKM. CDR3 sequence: CASSFRGSQGYTF. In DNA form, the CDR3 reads TGTGCCAGCAGTTTTCGGGGGAGCCAGGGCTACACCTTC.

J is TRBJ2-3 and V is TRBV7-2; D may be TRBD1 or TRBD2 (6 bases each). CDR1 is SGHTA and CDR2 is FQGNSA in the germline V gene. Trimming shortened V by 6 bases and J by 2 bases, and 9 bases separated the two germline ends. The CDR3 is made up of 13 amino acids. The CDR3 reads CASRGGYTDTQYF. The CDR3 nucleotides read TGTGCCAGCAGAGGGGGGTACACAGATACGCAGTATTTT.

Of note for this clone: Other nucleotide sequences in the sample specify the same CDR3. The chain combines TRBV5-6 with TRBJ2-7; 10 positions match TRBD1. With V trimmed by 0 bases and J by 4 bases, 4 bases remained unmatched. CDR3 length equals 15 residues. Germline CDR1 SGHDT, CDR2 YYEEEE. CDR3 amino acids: CASSLGGQGRYEQYF. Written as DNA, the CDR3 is TGTGCCAGCAGCTTGGGGGGACAGGGGAGGTACGAGCAGTACTTC.

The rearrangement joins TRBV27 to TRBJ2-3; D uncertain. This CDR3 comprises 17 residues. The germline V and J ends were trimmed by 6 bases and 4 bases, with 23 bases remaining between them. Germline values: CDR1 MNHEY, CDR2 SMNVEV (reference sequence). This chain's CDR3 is CASSRQGLFSVPDTQYF. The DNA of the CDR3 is TGTGCCAGCAGCAGACAAGGGCTCTTCTCCGTCCCAGATACGCAGTATTTT.

This chain's CDR3 is CASGLVVLTRCYEQYF. The CDR3 nucleotides are TGTGCTAGTGGTTTGGTAGTTTTAACCAGGTGCTACGAGCAGTACTTC. The chain couples TRBV12-5 to TRBJ2-7; no definite D call. V lost 0 bases, J lost 3 bases, and 15 bases lay in between. The CDR3 has 16 amino acids. Germline CDR1 and CDR2: LGHNT and FRNRAP.

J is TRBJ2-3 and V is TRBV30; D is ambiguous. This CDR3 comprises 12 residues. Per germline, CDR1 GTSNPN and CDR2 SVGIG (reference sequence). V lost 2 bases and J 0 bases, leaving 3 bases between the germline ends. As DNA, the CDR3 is TGTGCCTGGAGTCGCAGCACAGATACGCAGTATTTT. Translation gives CAWSRSTDTQYF.

The CDR3 spells CASSPTRGGTYEQYF. CDR3 DNA sequence: TGTGCCAGCAGTCCAACCAGGGGGGGAACCTACGAGCAGTACTTC. The chain links TRBV6-5 to TRBJ2-7; TRBD1 or TRBD2 may be the D gene (7 bases each). V gave up 5 bases and J gave up 2 bases, with 16 bases separating them. Germline V gene sequence: CDR1 MNHEY, CDR2 SVGAGI. This CDR3 comprises 15 residues.

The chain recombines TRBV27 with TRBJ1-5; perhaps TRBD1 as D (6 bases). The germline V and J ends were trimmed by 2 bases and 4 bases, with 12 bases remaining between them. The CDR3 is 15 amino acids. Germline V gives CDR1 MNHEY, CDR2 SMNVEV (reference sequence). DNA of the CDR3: TGTGCCAGCAGTTTAAGCAGGGGCCTAAATCAGCCCCAGCATTTT. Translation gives CASSLSRGLNQPQHF.

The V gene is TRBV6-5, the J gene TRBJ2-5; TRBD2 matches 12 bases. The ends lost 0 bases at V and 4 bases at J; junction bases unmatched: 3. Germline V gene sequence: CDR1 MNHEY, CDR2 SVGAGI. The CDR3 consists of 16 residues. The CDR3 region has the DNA TGTGCCAGCAGTTACTCTTCTAGCGGGGGGGGAGAGACCCAGTACTTC. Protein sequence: CASSYSSSGGGETQYF.

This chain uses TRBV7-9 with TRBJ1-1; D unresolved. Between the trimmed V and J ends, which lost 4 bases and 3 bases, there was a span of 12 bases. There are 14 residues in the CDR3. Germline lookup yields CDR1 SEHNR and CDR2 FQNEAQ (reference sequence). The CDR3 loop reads CASSSQTPDTEAFF. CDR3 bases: TGTGCCAGCAGCTCCCAAACTCCTGACACTGAAGCTTTCTTT. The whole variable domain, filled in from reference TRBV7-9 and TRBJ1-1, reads DTGVSQNPRHKITKRGQNVTFRCDPISEHNRLYWYRQTLGQGPEFLTYFQNEAQLEKSRLLSDRFSAERPKGSFSTLEIQRTEQGDSAMYLCASSSQTPDTEAFFGQGTRLTVV.

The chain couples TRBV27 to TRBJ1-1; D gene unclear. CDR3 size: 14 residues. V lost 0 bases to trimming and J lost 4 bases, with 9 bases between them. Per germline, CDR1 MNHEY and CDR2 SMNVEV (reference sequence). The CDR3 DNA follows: TGTGCCAGCAGTTTATCGAAGGGTCGCACTGAAGCTTTCTTT. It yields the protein CASSLSKGRTEAFF.